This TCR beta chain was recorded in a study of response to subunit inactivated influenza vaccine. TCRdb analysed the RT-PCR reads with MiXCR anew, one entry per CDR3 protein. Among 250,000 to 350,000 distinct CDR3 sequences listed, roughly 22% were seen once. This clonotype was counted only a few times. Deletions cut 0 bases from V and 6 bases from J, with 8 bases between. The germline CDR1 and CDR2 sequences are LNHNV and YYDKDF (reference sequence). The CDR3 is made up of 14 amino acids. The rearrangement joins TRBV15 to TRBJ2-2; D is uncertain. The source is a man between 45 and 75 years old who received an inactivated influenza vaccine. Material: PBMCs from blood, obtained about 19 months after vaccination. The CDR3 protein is CATSRDVEAGELFF. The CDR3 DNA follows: TGTGCCACCAGCAGAGATGTAGAGGCCGGGGAGCTGTTTTTT.